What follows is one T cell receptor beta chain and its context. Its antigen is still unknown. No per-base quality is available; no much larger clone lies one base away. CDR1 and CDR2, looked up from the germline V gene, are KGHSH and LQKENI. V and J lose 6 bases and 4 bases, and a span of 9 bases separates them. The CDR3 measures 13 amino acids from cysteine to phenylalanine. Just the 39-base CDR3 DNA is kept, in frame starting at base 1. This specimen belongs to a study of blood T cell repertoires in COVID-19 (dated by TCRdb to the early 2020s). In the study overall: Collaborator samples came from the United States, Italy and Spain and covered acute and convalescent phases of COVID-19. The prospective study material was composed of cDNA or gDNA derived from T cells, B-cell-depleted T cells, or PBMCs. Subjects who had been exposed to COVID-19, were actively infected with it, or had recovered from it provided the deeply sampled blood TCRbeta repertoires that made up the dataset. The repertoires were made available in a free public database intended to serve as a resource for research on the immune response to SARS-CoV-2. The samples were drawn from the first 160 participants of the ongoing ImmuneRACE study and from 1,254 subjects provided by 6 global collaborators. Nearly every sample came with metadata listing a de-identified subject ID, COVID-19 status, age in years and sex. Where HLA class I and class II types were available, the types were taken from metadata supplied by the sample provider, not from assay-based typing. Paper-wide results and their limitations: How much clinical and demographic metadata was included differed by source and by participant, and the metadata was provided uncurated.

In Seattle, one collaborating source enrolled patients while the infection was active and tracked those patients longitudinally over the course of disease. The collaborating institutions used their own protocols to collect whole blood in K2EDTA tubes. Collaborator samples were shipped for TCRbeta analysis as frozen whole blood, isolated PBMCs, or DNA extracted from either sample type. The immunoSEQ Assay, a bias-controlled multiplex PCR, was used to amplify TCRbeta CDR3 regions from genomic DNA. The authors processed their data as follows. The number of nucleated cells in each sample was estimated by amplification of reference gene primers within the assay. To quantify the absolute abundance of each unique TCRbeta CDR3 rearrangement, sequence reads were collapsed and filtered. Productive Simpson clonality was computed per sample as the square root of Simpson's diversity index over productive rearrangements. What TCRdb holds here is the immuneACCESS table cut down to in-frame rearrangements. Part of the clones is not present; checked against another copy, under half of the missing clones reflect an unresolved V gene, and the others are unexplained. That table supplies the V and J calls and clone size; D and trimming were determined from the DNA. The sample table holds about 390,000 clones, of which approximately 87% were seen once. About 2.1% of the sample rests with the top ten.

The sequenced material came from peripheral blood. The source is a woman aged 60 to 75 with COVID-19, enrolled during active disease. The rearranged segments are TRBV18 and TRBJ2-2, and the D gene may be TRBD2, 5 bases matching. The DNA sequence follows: TGTGCCAGCTCTGCCCGGGGCACCGGGGAGCTGTTTTTT. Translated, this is CASSARGTGELFF.